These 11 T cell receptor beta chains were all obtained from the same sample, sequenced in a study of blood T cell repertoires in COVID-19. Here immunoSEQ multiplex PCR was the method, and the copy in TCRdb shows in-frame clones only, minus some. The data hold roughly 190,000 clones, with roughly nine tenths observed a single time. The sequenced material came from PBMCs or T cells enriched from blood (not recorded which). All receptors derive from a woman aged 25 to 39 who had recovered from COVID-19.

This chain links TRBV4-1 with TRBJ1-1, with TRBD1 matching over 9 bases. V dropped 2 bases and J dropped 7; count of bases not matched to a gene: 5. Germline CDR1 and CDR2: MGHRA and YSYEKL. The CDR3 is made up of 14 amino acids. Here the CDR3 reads CASSQTGQGSEAFF. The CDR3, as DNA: TGCGCCAGCAGCCAAACGGGACAGGGTAGTGAAGCTTTCTTT.

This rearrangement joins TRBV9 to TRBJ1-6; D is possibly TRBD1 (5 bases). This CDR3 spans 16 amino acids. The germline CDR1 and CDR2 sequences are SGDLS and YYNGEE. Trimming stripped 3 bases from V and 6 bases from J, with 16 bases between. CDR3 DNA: TGTGCCAGCAGCGCCCCCGCCGGGACTGCTAATTCACCCCTCCACTTT. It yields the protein CASSAPAGTANSPLHF.

CDR3 loop: CASSADPGGQVEQYF. CDR3 sequence (DNA): TGTGCCAGCAGCGCCGACCCGGGGGGGCAGGTCGAGCAGTACTTC. The chain joins TRBV9 to TRBJ2-7; 8 nucleotides match TRBD2. Trimming took 3 bases from V and 6 from J; bases not matched to a gene: 11. This CDR3 contains 15 residues. The germline gives CDR1 SGDLS, CDR2 YYNGEE.

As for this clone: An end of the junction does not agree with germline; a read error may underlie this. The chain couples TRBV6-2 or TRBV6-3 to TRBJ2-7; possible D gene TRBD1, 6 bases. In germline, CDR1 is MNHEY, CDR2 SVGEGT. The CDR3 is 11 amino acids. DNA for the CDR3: TGTGCCAGCAGTTACAAGGCGGACAGAACTTTC. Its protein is CASSYKADRTF.

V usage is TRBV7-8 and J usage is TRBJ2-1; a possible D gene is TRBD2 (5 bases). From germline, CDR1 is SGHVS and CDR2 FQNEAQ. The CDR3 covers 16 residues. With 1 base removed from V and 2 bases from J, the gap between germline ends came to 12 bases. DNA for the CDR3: TGTGCCAGCAGCTTAGGAGCGGTGAATCCCTACAATGAGCAGTTCTTC. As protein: CASSLGAVNPYNEQFF. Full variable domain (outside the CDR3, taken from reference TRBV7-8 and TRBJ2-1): GAGVSQSPRYKVAKRGQDVALRCDPISGHVSLFWYQQALGQGPEFLTYFQNEAQLDKSGLPSDRFFAERPEGSVSTLKIQRTQQEDSAVYLCASSLGAVNPYNEQFFGPGTRLTVL.

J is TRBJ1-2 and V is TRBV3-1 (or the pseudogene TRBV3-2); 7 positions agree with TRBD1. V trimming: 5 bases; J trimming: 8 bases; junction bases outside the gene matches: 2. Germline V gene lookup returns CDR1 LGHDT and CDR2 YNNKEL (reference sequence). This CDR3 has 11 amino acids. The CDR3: CASSTGDGYTF. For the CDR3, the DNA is TGTGCCAGCAGCACAGGGGACGGCTACACCTTC.

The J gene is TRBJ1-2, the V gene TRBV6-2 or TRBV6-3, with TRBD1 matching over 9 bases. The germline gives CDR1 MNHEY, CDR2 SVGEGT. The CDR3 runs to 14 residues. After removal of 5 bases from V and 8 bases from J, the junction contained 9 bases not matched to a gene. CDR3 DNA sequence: TGTGCCAGCAGTGACTACAGGGGGCGCTACGGCTACACCTTC. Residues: CASSDYRGRYGYTF.

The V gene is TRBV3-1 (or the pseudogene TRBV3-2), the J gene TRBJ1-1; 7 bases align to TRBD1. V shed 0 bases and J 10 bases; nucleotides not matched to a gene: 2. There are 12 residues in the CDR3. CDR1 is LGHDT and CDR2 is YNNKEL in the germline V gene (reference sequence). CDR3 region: CASSQEQGRAFF. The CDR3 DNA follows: TGTGCCAGCAGCCAAGAACAGGGGAGAGCTTTCTTT.

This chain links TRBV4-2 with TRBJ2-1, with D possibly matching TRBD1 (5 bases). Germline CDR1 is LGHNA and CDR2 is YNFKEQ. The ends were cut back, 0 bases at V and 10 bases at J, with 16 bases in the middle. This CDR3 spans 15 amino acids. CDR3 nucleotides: TGTGCCAGCAGCCAAGAATGGGGCCTCGAGAGGGAGCAGTTCTTC. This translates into CASSQEWGLEREQFF.

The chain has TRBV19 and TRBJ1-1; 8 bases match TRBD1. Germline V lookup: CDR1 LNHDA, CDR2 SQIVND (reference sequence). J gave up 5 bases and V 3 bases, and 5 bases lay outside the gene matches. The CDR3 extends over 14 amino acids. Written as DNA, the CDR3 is TGTGCCAGTAGTATGGAACAGGGGGAAACTGAAGCTTTCTTT. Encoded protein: CASSMEQGETEAFF. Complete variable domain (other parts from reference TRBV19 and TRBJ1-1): DGGITQSPKYLFRKEGQNVTLSCEQNLNHDAMYWYRQDPGQGLRLIYYSQIVNDFQKGDIAEGYSVSREKKESFPLTVTSAQKNPTAFYLCASSMEQGETEAFFGQGTRLTVV.

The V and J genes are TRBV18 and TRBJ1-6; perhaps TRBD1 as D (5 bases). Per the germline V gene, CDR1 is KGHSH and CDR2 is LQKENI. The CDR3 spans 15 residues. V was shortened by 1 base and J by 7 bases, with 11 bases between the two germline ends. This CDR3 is CASSPQKGINSPLHF. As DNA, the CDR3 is TGTGCCAGCTCACCACAGAAGGGGATCAATTCACCCCTCCACTTT.